These T cell receptor beta chains were read from a single sample in a study of T-cell reconstitution after alpha-beta-depleted transplantation in children. TCRdb reprocessed the PCR reads via MiXCR and lists one record per CDR3 protein. Of 750,000 to 950,000 distinct CDR3 sequences in the sample, approximately 15% are singletons; the top ten hold roughly 5%. The material was PBMCs, mostly from graft donor cells, obtained 360 days after TCRalphabeta/CD19-depleted stem cell transplant. The receptor set was obtained from a male patient younger than 18 who had a stem cell transplant for acute lymphoblastic leukemia, so the T cells may come from the graft donor. CDR3s include the opening cysteine and the closing phenylalanine or tryptophan. D genes are given only for firm matches. Only part of the rows carry a size: once, few, many, or a class if the clone is expanded.

v_call: TRBV5-1; j_call: TRBJ2-7; d_call: TRBD1; clone_size: .; cdr3_nt: TGCGCCAGCAGCATGATGACAGGGATGAGCTCCTACGAGCAGTACTTC; cdr3_aa: CASSMMTGMSSYEQYF
v_call: TRBV6-6; j_call: TRBJ1-5; d_call: .; clone_size: .; cdr3_nt: TGTGCCAGCAGTTACGCGAGAAATCAGCCCCAGCATTTT; cdr3_aa: CASSYARNQPQHF
v_call: TRBV6-5; j_call: TRBJ2-3; d_call: TRBD1; clone_size: many; cdr3_nt: TGTGCCAGCAGTTACTTTACAGGGGGCGGGGATACGCAGTATTTT; cdr3_aa: CASSYFTGGGDTQYF
v_call: TRBV5-6; j_call: TRBJ2-1; d_call: .; clone_size: many; cdr3_nt: TGTGCCAGCAGCTTGGAGGGGAATGGGTACAATGAGCAGTTCTTC; cdr3_aa: CASSLEGNGYNEQFF
v_call: TRBV9; j_call: TRBJ2-7; d_call: .; clone_size: few; cdr3_nt: TGTGCCAGCAGCGTAGGAGGGCAGAGCTCCTACGAGCAGTACTTC; cdr3_aa: CASSVGGQSSYEQYF
v_call: TRBV29-1; j_call: TRBJ2-7; d_call: .; clone_size: few; cdr3_nt: TGCAGCGTTGCGACAGCTTACGAGCAGTACTTC; cdr3_aa: CSVATAYEQYF
v_call: TRBV5-1; j_call: TRBJ2-1; d_call: TRBD2; clone_size: few; cdr3_nt: TGCGCCAGCACCCTAGCGGGAGGGCCCGGCAATGAGCAGTTCTTC; cdr3_aa: CASTLAGGPGNEQFF
v_call: TRBV9; j_call: TRBJ2-1; d_call: TRBD2; clone_size: .; cdr3_nt: TGTGCCAGCAGCGCGATAGCGGGAGGTAGCAATGAGCAGTTCTTC; cdr3_aa: CASSAIAGGSNEQFF
v_call: TRBV19; j_call: TRBJ2-1; d_call: TRBD2; clone_size: few; cdr3_nt: TGTGCCAGTACTGCAGCGGGAGGGTCCTACAATGAGCAGTTCTTC; cdr3_aa: CASTAAGGSYNEQFF
v_call: TRBV18; j_call: TRBJ2-1; d_call: TRBD2; clone_size: few; cdr3_nt: TGTGCCAGCTCACGAGCCGAGCGGGGCAATGAGCAGTTCTTC; cdr3_aa: CASSRAERGNEQFF
v_call: TRBV9; j_call: TRBJ2-1; d_call: .; clone_size: few; cdr3_nt: TGTGCCAGCAGCCTAGGGGGGAGGCCCAACAATGAGCAGTTCTTC; cdr3_aa: CASSLGGRPNNEQFF
v_call: TRBV5-1; j_call: TRBJ2-5; d_call: TRBD2; clone_size: .; cdr3_nt: TGCGCCAGCAGTTTACCTGCGGGAGCGGGTGAGACCCAGTACTTC; cdr3_aa: CASSLPAGAGETQYF
v_call: TRBV5-1; j_call: TRBJ2-7; d_call: TRBD2; clone_size: .; cdr3_nt: TGCGCCAGCACCCGGACGAGCGGGAGCAGGTACGAGCAGTACTTC; cdr3_aa: CASTRTSGSRYEQYF
v_call: TRBV11-1; j_call: TRBJ2-7; d_call: TRBD1; clone_size: few; cdr3_nt: TGTGCCAGCAGCTTAGCCCATTTGACAGGGAGACGGGCCTCACCCCCTTACGAGCAGTACTTC; cdr3_aa: CASSLAHLTGRRASPPYEQYF
v_call: TRBV27; j_call: TRBJ2-7; d_call: TRBD2; clone_size: .; cdr3_nt: TGTGCCAGCAGTTCTTGGGAGGGCGGGAGAGGCTACGAGCAGTACTTC; cdr3_aa: CASSSWEGGRGYEQYF
v_call: TRBV4-1; j_call: TRBJ1-1; d_call: .; clone_size: many; cdr3_nt: TGCGCCAGCAGCCAAGCGTTAAATCCCCTGGGCACTGAAGCTTTCTTT; cdr3_aa: CASSQALNPLGTEAFF
v_call: TRBV29-1; j_call: TRBJ2-5; d_call: TRBD1; clone_size: .; cdr3_nt: TGCAGCGTTGGCTCGGGACAGCAGTACTTC; cdr3_aa: CSVGSGQQYF
v_call: TRBV5-1; j_call: TRBJ2-2; d_call: TRBD2; clone_size: few; cdr3_nt: TGCGCCAGCCGCTGGACTAGCGGGAGTACCACCGGGGAGCTGTTTTTT; cdr3_aa: CASRWTSGSTTGELFF
v_call: TRBV19; j_call: TRBJ2-7; d_call: .; clone_size: many; cdr3_nt: TGTGCCAGTAGTACCCCCTGGGGCTACCTTTCCTACGAGCAGTACTTC; cdr3_aa: CASSTPWGYLSYEQYF
v_call: TRBV2; j_call: TRBJ2-1; d_call: TRBD2; clone_size: .; cdr3_nt: TGTGCCAGCAGTGACGAGACGGGAGGCCCCTACAATGAGCAGTTCTTC; cdr3_aa: CASSDETGGPYNEQFF
v_call: TRBV6-1; j_call: TRBJ1-1; d_call: .; clone_size: few; cdr3_nt: TGTGCCAGCAGTGAAAGGCCTCCGGGGGGTACTGAAGCTTTCTTT; cdr3_aa: CASSERPPGGTEAFF
v_call: TRBV4-2; j_call: TRBJ2-5; d_call: .; clone_size: .; cdr3_nt: TGTGCCAGCAGCCAAGACCTCGGCAGGGAGCTTCTGATTGAAGAGACCCAGTACTTC; cdr3_aa: CASSQDLGRELLIEETQYF
v_call: TRBV3-1; j_call: TRBJ2-3; d_call: .; clone_size: .; cdr3_nt: TGTGCCAGCAGCCAAGATTGGGACGGGGCGCAGTATTTT; cdr3_aa: CASSQDWDGAQYF
v_call: TRBV6-1; j_call: TRBJ1-5; d_call: TRBD1; clone_size: few; cdr3_nt: TGTGCCAGCACCCTGACAGGGTATAGCAATCAGCCCCAGCATTTT; cdr3_aa: CASTLTGYSNQPQHF
v_call: TRBV29-1; j_call: TRBJ2-3; d_call: .; clone_size: many; cdr3_nt: TGCAGCGCCGACGGGGCCAGTGATGCCCTTTGGGATACGCAGTATTTT; cdr3_aa: CSADGASDALWDTQYF
v_call: TRBV6-1; j_call: TRBJ1-5; d_call: TRBD1; clone_size: few; cdr3_nt: TGTGCCAGCTCACAGGGGTCGGCTCAGCCCCAGCATTTT; cdr3_aa: CASSQGSAQPQHF
v_call: TRBV7-9; j_call: TRBJ2-7; d_call: TRBD2; clone_size: .; cdr3_nt: TGTGCCAGCAGCCCCCCTAGCGGGAGTCCCCACGAGCAGTACTTC; cdr3_aa: CASSPPSGSPHEQYF
v_call: TRBV7-2; j_call: TRBJ1-4; d_call: .; clone_size: .; cdr3_nt: TGTGCCAGCAGCTTAGTGGAAGGGGGAAAACTGTTTTTT; cdr3_aa: CASSLVEGGKLFF
v_call: TRBV13; j_call: TRBJ2-6; d_call: TRBD1; clone_size: .; cdr3_nt: TGTGCCAGCAGCACCTACAGGGGCTCTGGGGCCAACGTCCTGACTTTC; cdr3_aa: CASSTYRGSGANVLTF
v_call: TRBV7-8; j_call: TRBJ2-7; d_call: .; clone_size: .; cdr3_nt: TGTGCCAGCAGCTCTAGACTAGTAGTATCTTCCTACGAGCAGTACTTC; cdr3_aa: CASSSRLVVSSYEQYF
v_call: TRBV7-6; j_call: TRBJ2-2; d_call: .; clone_size: .; cdr3_nt: TGTGCCAGCAGCCACATTTCATTAGGTCCCGGGGAGCTGTTTTTT; cdr3_aa: CASSHISLGPGELFF
v_call: TRBV7-9; j_call: TRBJ1-2; d_call: TRBD1; clone_size: few; cdr3_nt: TGTGCCAGCAGCCCCTACGGGACAGGGAACTATGGCTACACCTTC; cdr3_aa: CASSPYGTGNYGYTF
v_call: TRBV6-5; j_call: TRBJ2-6; d_call: .; clone_size: many; cdr3_nt: TGTGCCAGCCGTACTGCCTCTGGGGCCAACGTCCTGACTTTC; cdr3_aa: CASRTASGANVLTF
v_call: TRBV3-1; j_call: TRBJ2-1; d_call: TRBD2; clone_size: .; cdr3_nt: TGTGCCAGCAGCCTCCGAGCGGGAAACAGTGAGCAGTTCTTC; cdr3_aa: CASSLRAGNSEQFF
v_call: TRBV12-3/TRBV12-4; j_call: TRBJ2-5; d_call: .; clone_size: few; cdr3_nt: TGTGCCAGCAGTTTTACCAGGAAGACCCAGTACTTC; cdr3_aa: CASSFTRKTQYF
v_call: TRBV12-3/TRBV12-4; j_call: TRBJ1-1; d_call: .; clone_size: few; cdr3_nt: TGTGCCAGCAGTTTTCAGGGGCCCCTGAACACTGAAGCTTTCTTT; cdr3_aa: CASSFQGPLNTEAFF
v_call: TRBV20-1; j_call: TRBJ1-4; d_call: .; clone_size: .; cdr3_nt: TGCAGTGCTCGACAGGCGCAAGCTTCAACTAATGAAAAACTGTTTTTT; cdr3_aa: CSARQAQASTNEKLFF
v_call: TRBV28; j_call: TRBJ1-1; d_call: .; clone_size: few; cdr3_nt: TGTGCCAGCAGCGAAACCTCCGGAGGGGCTTTCTTT; cdr3_aa: CASSETSGGAFF
v_call: TRBV12-3/TRBV12-4; j_call: TRBJ2-5; d_call: .; clone_size: .; cdr3_nt: TGTGCCAGCAGTTCCCGCCCCCTAGCGTACCAAGAGACCCAGTACTTC; cdr3_aa: CASSSRPLAYQETQYF
v_call: TRBV11-1; j_call: TRBJ2-7; d_call: TRBD2; clone_size: .; cdr3_nt: TGTGCCAGCAGCTCCTGGACTAGCGGGAGACCAACTCGCTACGAGCAGTACTTC; cdr3_aa: CASSSWTSGRPTRYEQYF
v_call: TRBV2; j_call: TRBJ2-1; d_call: .; clone_size: .; cdr3_nt: TGTGCCAGCAGCCCTTATGGTGCCTTCTACAATGAGCAGTTCTTC; cdr3_aa: CASSPYGAFYNEQFF
v_call: TRBV29-1; j_call: TRBJ2-2; d_call: TRBD1; clone_size: few; cdr3_nt: TGCAGCGTTCCGGACAGGGACGGCGGGGAGCTGTTTTTT; cdr3_aa: CSVPDRDGGELFF
v_call: TRBV5-1; j_call: TRBJ1-1; d_call: .; clone_size: many; cdr3_nt: TGCGCCAGCAGCTTGGGACGCCTCACTGAAGCTTTCTTT; cdr3_aa: CASSLGRLTEAFF
v_call: TRBV5-1; j_call: TRBJ2-7; d_call: .; clone_size: few; cdr3_nt: TGCGCCAGCAGCTTGAGAGGACAGCCGGGACTATCGACCTACGAGCAGTACTTC; cdr3_aa: CASSLRGQPGLSTYEQYF
v_call: TRBV13; j_call: TRBJ2-1; d_call: .; clone_size: few; cdr3_nt: TGTGCCAGCAGCTCCGGGGTTGTTGAGTTCTGGCAGTTCTTC; cdr3_aa: CASSSGVVEFWQFF
v_call: TRBV10-3; j_call: TRBJ2-5; d_call: TRBD1; clone_size: .; cdr3_nt: TGTGCCATCGCCCTACAAGAGACAGGGATTCAAGAGACCCAGTACTTC; cdr3_aa: CAIALQETGIQETQYF
v_call: TRBV2; j_call: TRBJ2-7; d_call: .; clone_size: .; cdr3_nt: TGTGCCAGCAGGGAAGTTTGGAGCTCTAGGACCTACGAGCAGTACTTC; cdr3_aa: CASREVWSSRTYEQYF
v_call: TRBV18; j_call: TRBJ2-4; d_call: .; clone_size: .; cdr3_nt: TGTGCCAGCTCACGATTCGCCGACAGGGCCAAAAACATTCAGTACTTC; cdr3_aa: CASSRFADRAKNIQYF
v_call: TRBV4-2; j_call: TRBJ2-1; d_call: TRBD2; clone_size: .; cdr3_nt: TGTGCCAGCAGCCCTTGGGCTAGCGGGAGTAATGAGCAGTTCTTC; cdr3_aa: CASSPWASGSNEQFF
v_call: TRBV9; j_call: TRBJ2-5; d_call: .; clone_size: few; cdr3_nt: TGTGCCAGCAGCGTTGGTAAGCTAGCGAGACGACAAGAGACCCAGTACTTC; cdr3_aa: CASSVGKLARRQETQYF
v_call: TRBV10-3; j_call: TRBJ2-5; d_call: TRBD2; clone_size: few; cdr3_nt: TGTGCCATCAGTGACGCTAGCGGGAGTAGAGAGACCCAGTACTTC; cdr3_aa: CAISDASGSRETQYF
v_call: TRBV12-3/TRBV12-4; j_call: TRBJ2-7; d_call: TRBD1; clone_size: many; cdr3_nt: TGTGCCAGCAGTTCGGGACAGGGGGTCTACGAGCAGTACTTC; cdr3_aa: CASSSGQGVYEQYF
v_call: TRBV27; j_call: TRBJ2-7; d_call: .; clone_size: .; cdr3_nt: TGTGCCAGCAGTTTAGTCGTGGGGGTCTACGAGCAGTACTTC; cdr3_aa: CASSLVVGVYEQYF
v_call: TRBV6-4; j_call: TRBJ2-5; d_call: TRBD2; clone_size: .; cdr3_nt: TGTGCCAGCAGTGACTCCGGACTAGCGGAAATCCAAGAGACCCAGTACTTC; cdr3_aa: CASSDSGLAEIQETQYF